Shown below are 17 T cell receptor beta chains from a single sample sequenced in a study of radiotherapy plus CTLA-4 blockade in lung cancer. Produced via immunoSEQ multiplex PCR; TCRdb's table is partial and in-frame only. Counted here are 80,000 to 95,000 clones, 82% occurring once; the ten biggest clones make up over 20%. Source: peripheral blood, taken from a patient treated with radiotherapy plus ipilimumab. These TCRs come from a human donor with non-small cell lung cancer that progressed on radiotherapy plus ipilimumab.

The genes are TRBV18 and TRBJ2-2, with 7 bases identical to TRBD1. With 3 bases clipped from V and 3 bases from J, the junction kept 7 bases outside the gene matches. The CDR3 spans 16 residues. Germline loops: CDR1 KGHSH, CDR2 LQKENI. The CDR3 coding sequence is TGTGCCAGCTCACCCCGACAGGGAAGGGACACCGGGGAGCTGTTTTTT. It translates to CASSPRQGRDTGELFF.

The rearrangement uses TRBV5-1 and TRBJ2-5; tentatively, D is TRBD1 or TRBD2 (5 bases each). The DNA end lines up better with TRBJ2-7; the J call may be wrong. Germline CDR1 and CDR2: SGHRS and YFSETQ. The CDR3 covers 14 residues. CDR3 nucleotides: TGCGCCAGCAGCTTGGGGGACGGCTTCTACGAGCAGTACTTC. It encodes CASSLGDGFYEQYF.

The chain uses TRBV7-9 and TRBJ1-4, with 7 bases fitting TRBD1. The CDR3 covers 15 residues. After removal of 5 bases from V and 8 bases from J, the junction contained 11 bases not matched to a gene. Germline values: CDR1 SEHNR, CDR2 FQNEAQ (reference sequence). The DNA for the CDR3 is TGTGCCAGCAGCCGTGCAGGGGGTGTGAACGAAAAACTGTTTTTT. This gives the protein CASSRAGGVNEKLFF.

The chain combines TRBV27 with TRBJ2-1; D is uncertain. Germline V CDR1 and CDR2: MNHEY, SMNVEV (reference sequence). V lost 5 bases, J lost 0 bases, and 8 bases lay in between. The CDR3 extends over 14 amino acids. The chain's CDR3 is CASSGRISYNEQFF. As DNA, the CDR3 is TGTGCCAGCAGTGGTCGGATCTCCTACAATGAGCAGTTCTTC.

Only one count was recorded for this clone. This chain links TRBV5-4 with TRBJ2-1; TRBD1 agrees at 9 bases. CDR3 size: 15 residues. The V and J ends lost 2 bases and 3 bases, in that order; junction bases with no gene match: 3. Germline V gene lookup returns CDR1 SGHNT and CDR2 YYREEE (reference sequence). In nucleotides, the CDR3 is TGTGCCAGCAGCTTCCGGGACAGGGTCTACAATGAGCAGTTCTTC. Residues: CASSFRDRVYNEQFF.

V is TRBV7-6 and J is TRBJ2-1; D call uncertain. The CDR3 is 12 residues long. Germline values: CDR1 SGHVS, CDR2 FNYEAQ. V was pared by 5 bases and J by 9 bases, with 11 bases between. CDR3 amino acids: CASSQSNGEQFF. The CDR3, as DNA: TGTGCCAGCAGCCAGAGTAACGGTGAGCAGTTCTTC. The full variable domain, in which reference TRBV7-6 and TRBJ2-1 provide the parts outside the CDR3, is GAGVSQSPRYKVTKRGQDVALRCDPISGHVSLYWYRQALGQGPEFLTYFNYEAQQDKSGLPNDRFSAERPEGSISTLTIQRTEQRDSAMYRCASSQSNGEQFFGPGTRLTVL.

J is TRBJ2-5 and V is TRBV6-6; tentatively, D is TRBD2 (5 bases). The CDR3 totals 12 residues. Germline values: CDR1 MNHNY, CDR2 SVGAGI (reference sequence). V dropped 5 bases and J dropped 5 bases, with 9 bases sitting between them. Here the CDR3 reads CASSPGKETQYF. CDR3 bases: TGTGCCAGCAGTCCCGGGAAGGAGACCCAGTACTTC.

This chain uses TRBV28 with TRBJ2-4; no reliable D call. The CDR3 length is 14 residues. Per the germline V gene, CDR1 is MDHEN and CDR2 is SYDVKM. V lost 4 bases to trimming and J lost 0 bases, with 7 bases between them. The CDR3 region is CASSSSGAKNIQYF. The DNA of the CDR3 is TGTGCCAGCAGTTCTTCAGGAGCCAAAAACATTCAGTACTTC. Based on the CDR3 plus reference TRBV28 and TRBJ2-4, the full variable domain is DVKVTQSSRYLVKRTGEKVFLECVQDMDHENMFWYRQDPGLGLRLIYFSYDVKMKEKGDIPEGYSVSREKKERFSLILESASTNQTSMYLCASSSSGAKNIQYFGAGTRLSVL.

This clone was counted a few times. The genes are TRBV7-9 and TRBJ2-2; D perhaps matches TRBD2 (6 bases). The CDR3 extends over 14 amino acids. Germline V lookup: CDR1 SEHNR, CDR2 FQNEAQ (reference sequence). V dropped 5 bases and J dropped 7 bases, with 14 bases sitting between them. The CDR3 region has the DNA TGTGCCAGCAGCCCGAGAGCGGGCGACGGGGAGCTGTTTTTT. The encoded protein is CASSPRAGDGELFF.

The table lists this clone with a count of one. This rearrangement joins TRBV5-1 to TRBJ1-3; D is uncertain. CDR3 length: 12 residues. V was pared by 6 bases and J by 4 bases, with 8 bases between. Germline loops: CDR1 SGHRS, CDR2 YFSETQ. The CDR3 sequence: CASTDEGNTIYF. CDR3 in DNA: TGCGCCAGCACCGACGAGGGAAACACCATATATTTT.

V and J are TRBV11-2 and TRBJ1-1; 10 bases are shared with TRBD1. Germline V gene data show CDR1 as SGHAT and CDR2 as FQNNGV. The length of the CDR3 is 15 residues. V shed 4 bases, J shed 4 bases, and the junction held 6 bases outside the gene matches. The chain's CDR3 is CASSSGTGAITEAFF. In DNA form, the CDR3 reads TGTGCCAGCAGCTCAGGGACAGGGGCGATCACTGAAGCTTTCTTT.

DNA for the CDR3: TGTGCCAGCAGCCCCCCCGCGAGCGGGAGATACTACAATGAGCAGTTCTTC. Protein sequence: CASSPPASGRYYNEQFF. The chain employs TRBV7-9 and TRBJ2-1; TRBD2 agrees at 8 bases. The CDR3 contains 17 residues. V shed 5 bases and J 3 bases; nucleotides not matched to a gene: 12. Germline V CDR1 and CDR2: SEHNR, FQNEAQ (reference sequence).

The V and J genes are TRBV6-5 and TRBJ1-2; no definite D call. The CDR3 consists of 13 residues. The V gene's germline CDR1 is MNHEY and CDR2 SVGAGI. The V and J ends lost 2 bases and 4 bases respectively, with 8 bases between them. CDR3 region: CASSYGLSYGYTF. In DNA form, the CDR3 reads TGTGCCAGCAGTTACGGCCTCTCCTATGGCTACACCTTC.

The chain employs TRBV28 and TRBJ2-7; 7 bases fit TRBD1. Germline V gene sequence: CDR1 MDHEN, CDR2 SYDVKM. The V gene end was trimmed by 6 bases and the J gene end by 6 bases; junction bases not matched to a gene: 5. The CDR3 has 12 residues. This CDR3 is CASSSTGVEQYF. The CDR3 region has the DNA TGTGCCAGCAGCTCCACAGGGGTCGAGCAGTACTTC.

The V call is TRBV2, the J call TRBJ2-5; 15 bases align to TRBD2. CDR3 length: 19 amino acids. CDR1 and CDR2 from the germline V gene are SNHLY and FYNNEI. V gave up 4 bases and J gave up 4 bases; unmatched junction bases: 13. This CDR3 is CASSANPGLAGGGSETQYF. In DNA, the CDR3 is TGTGCCAGCAGTGCGAATCCGGGACTAGCGGGAGGCGGGTCAGAGACCCAGTACTTC.

The chain uses TRBV2 and TRBJ2-5; either TRBD1 or TRBD2 may fit D (6 bases each). The CDR3 is 13 amino acids. V was pared by 10 bases and J by 5 bases, with 17 bases between. From germline, CDR1 is SNHLY and CDR2 FYNNEI. The CDR3 sequence: CAISWEGGETQYF. The CDR3 nucleotides are TGTGCCATCTCATGGGAAGGGGGGGAGACCCAGTACTTC.

The V call is TRBV27, the J call TRBJ1-4, with a weak D call TRBD1 (5 bases). V lost 6 bases and J lost 6, with 8 bases in between. There are 12 residues in the CDR3. In germline, CDR1 is MNHEY, CDR2 SMNVEV (reference sequence). CDR3 sequence (DNA): TGTGCCAGCAGCGGGACGGATGAAAAACTGTTTTTT. Its translation is CASSGTDEKLFF.